Listed here is a single T cell receptor (beta chain). Its antigen is unidentified. The data stem from a study of graft-versus-host responses after intestinal transplantation. Study overall: Recipients got multivisceral, liver-intestinal, or isolated intestinal transplants. Recipients across the board were started on anti-thymocyte globulin induction, then kept on tacrolimus and steroids for about three years.

Method: immunoSEQ multiplex PCR; TCRdb's copy keeps in-frame clones and lacks some. The table shows approximately 130,000 clones, with more than 90% occurring only once. Germline loops: CDR1 SGHDT, CDR2 YYEEEE. CDR3 length equals 16 residues. Trimming left V 0 bases short and J 3 bases short, with 14 bases between. Findings and caveats of the study: Among recipient marrow samples, GvH clones were found; some appeared first in ileum or blood.

The chain uses TRBV5-6 and TRBJ2-3; possibly TRBD1 or TRBD2 for D (5 bases each). Sequencing used unstimulated CD4+ T cells sorted from spleen or lymph node cells, obtained before intestinal transplant. The TCR was taken from a human donor who received an intestinal transplant. CDR3 nucleotide sequence: TGTGCCAGCAGCTTGGGGGGGTGGGCGCAAACAGATACGCAGTATTTT. Protein product: CASSLGGWAQTDTQYF.